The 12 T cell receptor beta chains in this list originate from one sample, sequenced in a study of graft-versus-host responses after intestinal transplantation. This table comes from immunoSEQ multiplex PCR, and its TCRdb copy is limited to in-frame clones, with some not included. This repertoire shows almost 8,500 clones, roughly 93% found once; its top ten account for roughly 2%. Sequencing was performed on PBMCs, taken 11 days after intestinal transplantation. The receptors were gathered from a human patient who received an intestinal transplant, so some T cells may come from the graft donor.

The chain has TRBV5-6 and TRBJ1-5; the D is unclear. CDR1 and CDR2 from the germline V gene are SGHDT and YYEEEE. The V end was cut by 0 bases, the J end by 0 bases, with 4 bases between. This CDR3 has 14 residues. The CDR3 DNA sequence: TGTGCCAGCAGCTTGGCCTCTAGCAATCAGCCCCAGCATTTT. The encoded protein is CASSLASSNQPQHF.

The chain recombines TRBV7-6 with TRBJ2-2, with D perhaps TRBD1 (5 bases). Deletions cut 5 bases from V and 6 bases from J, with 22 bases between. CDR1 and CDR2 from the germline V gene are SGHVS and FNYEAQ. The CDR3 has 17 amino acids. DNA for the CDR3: TGTGCCAGCAGCCCGGATGAAAAGCTAGGGGCGGCCGGGGAGCTGTTTTTT. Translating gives CASSPDEKLGAAGELFF. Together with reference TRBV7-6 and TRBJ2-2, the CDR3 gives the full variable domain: GAGVSQSPRYKVTKRGQDVALRCDPISGHVSLYWYRQALGQGPEFLTYFNYEAQQDKSGLPNDRFSAERPEGSISTLTIQRTEQRDSAMYRCASSPDEKLGAAGELFFGEGSRLTVL.

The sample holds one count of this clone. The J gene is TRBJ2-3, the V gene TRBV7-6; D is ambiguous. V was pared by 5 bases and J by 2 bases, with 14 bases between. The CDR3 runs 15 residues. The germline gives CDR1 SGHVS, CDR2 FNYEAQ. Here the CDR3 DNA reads TGTGCCAGCAGCCCAGTTTTACGTTTCACAGATACGCAGTATTTT. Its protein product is CASSPVLRFTDTQYF.

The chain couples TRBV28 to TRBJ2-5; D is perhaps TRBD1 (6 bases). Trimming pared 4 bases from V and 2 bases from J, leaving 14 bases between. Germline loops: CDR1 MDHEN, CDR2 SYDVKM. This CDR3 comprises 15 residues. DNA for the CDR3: TGTGCCAGCAGTTCAATTGGACAGCGTCAAGAGACCCAGTACTTC. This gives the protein CASSSIGQRQETQYF.

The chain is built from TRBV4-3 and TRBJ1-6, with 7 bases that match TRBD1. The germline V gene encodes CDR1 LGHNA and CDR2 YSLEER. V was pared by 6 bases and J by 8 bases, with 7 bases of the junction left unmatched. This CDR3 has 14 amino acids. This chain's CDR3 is CASRVDRNDSPLHF. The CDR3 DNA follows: TGCGCCAGCAGAGTGGACAGGAATGATTCACCCCTCCACTTT.

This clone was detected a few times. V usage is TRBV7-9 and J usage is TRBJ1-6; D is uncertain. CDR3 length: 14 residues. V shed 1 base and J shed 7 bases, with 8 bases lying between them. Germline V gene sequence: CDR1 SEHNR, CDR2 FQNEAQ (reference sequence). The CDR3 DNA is TGTGCCAGCAGCTTAGTTTTACAGAATTCACCCCTCCACTTT. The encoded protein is CASSLVLQNSPLHF. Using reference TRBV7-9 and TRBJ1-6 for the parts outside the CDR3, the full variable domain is DTGVSQNPRHKITKRGQNVTFRCDPISEHNRLYWYRQTLGQGPEFLTYFQNEAQLEKSRLLSDRFSAERPKGSFSTLEIQRTEQGDSAMYLCASSLVLQNSPLHFGNGTRLTVT.

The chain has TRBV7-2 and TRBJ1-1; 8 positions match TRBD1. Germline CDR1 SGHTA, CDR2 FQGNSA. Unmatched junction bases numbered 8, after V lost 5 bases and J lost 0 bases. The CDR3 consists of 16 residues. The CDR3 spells CASSPQTGVMNTEAFF. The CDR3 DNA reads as TGTGCCAGCAGCCCGCAGACAGGGGTCATGAACACTGAAGCTTTCTTT.

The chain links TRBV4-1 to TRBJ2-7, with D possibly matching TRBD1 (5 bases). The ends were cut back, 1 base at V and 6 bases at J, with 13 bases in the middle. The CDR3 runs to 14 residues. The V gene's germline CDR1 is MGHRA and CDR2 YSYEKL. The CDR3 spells CASSQVDSSFEQYF. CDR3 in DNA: TGCGCCAGCAGCCAAGTAGACAGCAGCTTCGAGCAGTACTTC.

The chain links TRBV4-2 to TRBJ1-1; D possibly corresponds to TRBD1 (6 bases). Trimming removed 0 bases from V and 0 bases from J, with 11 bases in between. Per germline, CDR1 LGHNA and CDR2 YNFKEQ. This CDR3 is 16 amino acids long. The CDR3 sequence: CASSQEAGQLNTEAFF. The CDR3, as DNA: TGTGCCAGCAGCCAAGAAGCCGGACAGTTGAACACTGAAGCTTTCTTT.

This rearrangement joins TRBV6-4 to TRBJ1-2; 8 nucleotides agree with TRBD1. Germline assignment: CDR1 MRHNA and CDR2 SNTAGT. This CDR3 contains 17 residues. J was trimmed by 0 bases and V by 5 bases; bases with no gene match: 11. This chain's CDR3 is CASSTTDRGASNYGYTF. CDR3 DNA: TGTGCCAGCAGTACAACAGACAGGGGTGCCTCTAACTATGGCTACACCTTC.

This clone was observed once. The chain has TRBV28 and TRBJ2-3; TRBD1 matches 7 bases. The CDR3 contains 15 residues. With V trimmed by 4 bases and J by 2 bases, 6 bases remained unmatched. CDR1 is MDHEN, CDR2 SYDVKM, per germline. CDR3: CASSWDREITDTQYF. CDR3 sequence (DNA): TGTGCCAGCAGTTGGGACAGAGAAATCACAGATACGCAGTATTTT.

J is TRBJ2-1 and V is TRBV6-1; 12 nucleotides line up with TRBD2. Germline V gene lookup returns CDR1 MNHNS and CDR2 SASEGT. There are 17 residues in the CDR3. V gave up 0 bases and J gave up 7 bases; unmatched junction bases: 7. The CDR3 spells CASSEAPGLAGKNEQFF. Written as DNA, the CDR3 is TGTGCCAGCAGTGAAGCGCCAGGACTAGCGGGGAAGAATGAGCAGTTCTTC.